This TCR beta chain was recorded in a study of regulatory T cells in long-lasting Graves disease. Study-wide results and limits: TRBV28, TRBJ1-2 and TRBJ2-5 were favored in persistent disease.

Germline CDR1 MGHRA, CDR2 YSYEKL. V was clipped by 0 bases and J by 0 bases; unmatched bases: 5. The CDR3 spans 17 residues. CDR3-region Arm-PCR and iRepertoire HTBI primers produced the TCR beta libraries. MiXCR was run by TCRdb on the multiplex PCR reads, yielding one entry per CDR3 protein. The profile covers 300,000 to 400,000 distinct CDR3 sequences, with about 16% appearing a single time and approximately 22% taken by the ten largest. Time point meaning: newly diagnosed GD, antithyroid drugs for less than 3 months. Generation of the TCR library employed RNA extracted from PBMCs. It was by American Thyroid Association guidelines that Graves' disease was diagnosed. EDTA tubes held roughly 9.9 milliliters of peripheral blood from each patient. With respect to this clonotype: Its specificity is unknown.

The sequence derives from a female donor with Graves disease. This material consisted of peripheral blood mononuclear cells (PBMCs), taken at new diagnosis, from a patient treated with antithyroid drugs. The chain is built from TRBV4-1 and TRBJ2-1, with 7 bases identical to TRBD2. CDR3 in amino acids: CASSQDPVAGSYNEQFF. The CDR3 coding sequence is TGCGCCAGCAGCCAAGATCCGGTAGCGGGCTCCTACAATGAGCAGTTCTTC.